The 31 T cell receptor beta chains listed next were all sequenced from one sample in a study of cytomegalovirus exposure and HLA in healthy donors. PCR involved 60 Vbeta and 13 Jbeta primers. The repertoire was sequenced with immunoSEQ multiplex PCR; TCRdb's copy has only in-frame clones and lacks some. This repertoire shows about 120,000 clones, around three quarters found once; its top ten account for around 4.9%. Sequencing used PBMCs. These receptors were obtained from a man aged 25-45 years in good health and CMV-seropositive.

Turning to this clone: Relative to the germline gene, one junction end is altered; a read error may explain this. The chain has TRBV7-8 and TRBJ1-2; D not certain. The germline gives CDR1 SGHVS, CDR2 FQNEAQ. The CDR3 has 14 residues. CDR3 residues: CASSPSLGLYGYPF. The CDR3 DNA reads TGTGCCAGCAGCCCTAGCTTAGGCCTTTATGGCTACCCCTTC.

V is TRBV5-5 and J is TRBJ1-2, with D possibly matching TRBD1 (5 bases). The germline gives CDR1 SGHKS, CDR2 YYEKEE (reference sequence). The CDR3 runs to 15 residues. V lost 0 bases to trimming and J lost 1 base, with 10 bases between them. CDR3 in DNA: TGTGCCAGCAGCTTGGGCCAGGGCGGTAACTATGGCTACACCTTC. It is translated as CASSLGQGGNYGYTF.

This clone has just a few counts. V gene TRBV6-6 combines with J gene TRBJ1-4, with D tentatively TRBD1 (6 bases). The CDR3 has 15 amino acids. Germline V gives CDR1 MNHNY, CDR2 SVGAGI (reference sequence). The germline V and J ends were trimmed by 4 bases and 5 bases, with 14 bases remaining between them. The CDR3 is CASSSRGQSNEKLFF. CDR3 coding DNA: TGTGCCAGCAGTTCCCGAGGACAGAGCAATGAAAAACTGTTTTTT.

The chain links TRBV7-2 to TRBJ1-1, with TRBD1 matching over 11 bases. The ends lost 0 bases at V and 10 bases at J; junction bases unmatched: 7. CDR3 length: 15 amino acids. Germline lookup yields CDR1 SGHTA and CDR2 FQGNSA. The CDR3 loop reads CASSLAGTGGRGAFF. The CDR3 region has the DNA TGTGCCAGCAGCTTAGCCGGGACAGGGGGTAGAGGAGCTTTCTTT.

This chain connects TRBV7-2 to TRBJ2-3; 11 positions match TRBD2. The CDR3 is 17 amino acids. Trimming cost V 6 bases and J 0 bases; bases outside gene matches: 8. CDR1 and CDR2 from the germline V gene are SGHTA and FQGNSA. The CDR3 region has the DNA TGTGCCAGCAGGCTAGCGGGGGGCCCACGTAGCACAGATACGCAGTATTTT. This sequence encodes CASRLAGGPRSTDTQYF. Full variable domain (rest looked up from reference TRBV7-2 and TRBJ2-3): GAGVSQSPSNKVTEKGKDVELRCDPISGHTALYWYRQSLGQGLEFLIYFQGNSAPDKSGLPSDRFSAERTGGSVSTLTIQRTQQEDSAVYLCASRLAGGPRSTDTQYFGPGTRLTVL.

The chain couples TRBV5-4 to TRBJ2-1; TRBD1 matches at 9 bases. Germline V gives CDR1 SGHNT, CDR2 YYREEE (reference sequence). The V segment lost 4 bases and the J segment 6 bases; nucleotides outside the gene matches: 2. The CDR3 runs to 13 residues. The DNA of the CDR3 is TGTGCCAGCAGCACGGACAGGGGCAATGAGCAGTTCTTC. It yields the protein CASSTDRGNEQFF.

The rearrangement joins TRBV7-2 to TRBJ2-1, with D perhaps matching TRBD2 (6 bases). The germline V gene encodes CDR1 SGHTA and CDR2 FQGNSA. The V end was cut by 4 bases, the J end by 8 bases, with 12 bases between. This CDR3 is built from 13 residues. CDR3 in amino acids: CASSYRLVHEQFF. As DNA, the CDR3 is TGTGCCAGCAGCTACCGACTAGTCCATGAGCAGTTCTTC.

The genes are TRBV5-1 and TRBJ1-5, with D maybe TRBD1 (5 bases). Germline V gene data show CDR1 as SGHRS and CDR2 as YFSETQ. The CDR3 totals 15 residues. Deletions cut 3 bases from V and 7 bases from J, with 17 bases between. The CDR3 region is CASSSSGAAGQPQHF. The CDR3 DNA reads as TGCGCCAGCAGCTCATCCGGGGCCGCGGGGCAGCCCCAGCATTTT.

On this clone: At one end, the junction sequence differs from germline, possibly due to a read error. This chain uses TRBV6-5 with TRBJ1-2, with D perhaps TRBD1 (6 bases). The CDR3 is 12 residues long. The germline V gene has CDR1 MNHEY and CDR2 SVGAGI. CDR3 in DNA: TGTGCCAGCAGTACAGGGAACTATGGCTACCCCTTC. This sequence encodes CASSTGNYGYPF.

The rearrangement joins TRBV6-4 to TRBJ2-7; 8 bases match TRBD1. V was clipped by 0 bases and J by 7 bases; unmatched bases: 23. The CDR3 is 20 residues long. CDR1 MRHNA and CDR2 SNTAGT come from the germline V gene. The CDR3 reads CASSDSTQSTPHGQGLEQYF. CDR3 in DNA: TGTGCCAGCAGTGACTCGACTCAATCGACACCGCACGGACAGGGTTTGGAGCAGTACTTC.

J is TRBJ2-2 and V is TRBV10-3, with TRBD1 identical over 11 bases. Looked up from germline, CDR1 is ENHRY and CDR2 is SYGVKD. J lost 9 bases, V lost 6 bases, and 6 bases had no gene match. This CDR3 contains 14 residues. Written as DNA, the CDR3 is TGTGCCATCAGCCGGGACAGGGGGTTCAGGGAGCTGTTTTTT. Translating gives CAISRDRGFRELFF.

The rearrangement joins TRBV28 to TRBJ1-1, with TRBD1 matching 7 bases. The CDR3 is 15 amino acids. V was pared by 1 base and J by 0 bases, with 2 bases of the junction left unmatched. The V gene's germline CDR1 is MDHEN and CDR2 SYDVKM. The CDR3 DNA follows: TGTGCCAGCAGTTTATTGGACAGGTTGAACACTGAAGCTTTCTTT. Protein: CASSLLDRLNTEAFF.

V is TRBV28 and J is TRBJ2-1; TRBD1 agrees at 7 bases. Germline V gives CDR1 MDHEN, CDR2 SYDVKM. Trimming cost V 4 bases and J 3 bases; bases outside gene matches: 12. The CDR3 runs to 17 residues. The CDR3 protein is CASSSGTWDSGYNEQFF. The CDR3 bases are TGTGCCAGCAGTTCCGGGACCTGGGACAGCGGCTACAATGAGCAGTTCTTC.

The rearrangement links TRBV5-1 to TRBJ1-3; D may be TRBD1 (6 bases). The V and J ends lost 0 bases and 4 bases respectively, with 11 bases between them. This CDR3 is 15 amino acids long. From germline, CDR1 is SGHRS and CDR2 YFSETQ. CDR3 protein: CASSLDGGLGNTIYF. The CDR3, as DNA: TGCGCCAGCAGCTTGGACGGGGGGCTGGGAAACACCATATATTTT.

The J gene is TRBJ2-5, the V gene TRBV7-9; 8 nucleotides match TRBD2. The CDR3 is 15 amino acids. Trimming removed 3 bases from V and 4 bases from J; junction bases left unmatched: 7. Germline CDR1 reads SEHNR; CDR2 reads FQNEAQ (reference sequence). The CDR3 region is CASSFIRGGIETQYF. Written as DNA, the CDR3 is TGTGCCAGCAGCTTTATTCGGGGGGGTATAGAGACCCAGTACTTC.

This chain links TRBV7-2 with TRBJ2-5, with a weak D call TRBD1 (5 bases). Per the germline V gene, CDR1 is SGHTA and CDR2 is FQGNSA. The V gene lost 1 base and the J gene lost 3 bases, with 9 bases spanning the gap. The CDR3 is made up of 14 amino acids. CDR3 residues: CASSLVGREETQYF. CDR3 sequence (DNA): TGTGCCAGCAGCTTAGTGGGCAGGGAAGAGACCCAGTACTTC.

V is TRBV11-2 and J is TRBJ2-1; possibly TRBD2 for D (5 bases). The germline V gene has CDR1 SGHAT and CDR2 FQNNGV. This CDR3 region has 14 residues. The V end was cut by 4 bases, the J end by 2 bases, with 9 bases between. This chain's CDR3 is CASSSEGPYNEQFF. For the CDR3, the DNA is TGTGCCAGCAGCTCCGAGGGCCCCTACAATGAGCAGTTCTTC.

J is TRBJ2-1 and V is TRBV7-7; D is ambiguous. The V gene's germline CDR1 is SSHAT and CDR2 FNYEAQ (reference sequence). The V end was cut by 1 base, the J end by 5 bases, with 9 bases between. The CDR3 is 14 amino acids. Here the CDR3 DNA reads TGTGCCAGCAGCTTAGAAGGCAGGAACAATGAGCAGTTCTTC. This gives the protein CASSLEGRNNEQFF.

The genes are TRBV19 and TRBJ2-7; the match to TRBD1 covers 8 bases. With 3 bases clipped from V and 5 bases from J, the junction kept 3 bases outside the gene matches. Germline V gene sequence: CDR1 LNHDA, CDR2 SQIVND (reference sequence). The CDR3 runs 13 residues. CDR3 coding DNA: TGTGCCAGTAGTATCCTACAGGGGGACGAGCAGTACTTC. Translation: CASSILQGDEQYF.

The chain joins TRBV5-1 to TRBJ2-4, with 8 nucleotides matching TRBD1. The CDR3 sequence is 14 residues long. The J segment lost 5 bases and the V segment lost 2 bases, leaving 3 bases of the junction unmatched. Germline loops: CDR1 SGHRS, CDR2 YFSETQ. The CDR3 spells CASSLSTGENIQYF. CDR3 bases: TGCGCCAGCAGCTTATCGACAGGGGAAAACATTCAGTACTTC.

This clone was seen once. V gene TRBV5-5 combines with J gene TRBJ2-5; 10 bases are a match to TRBD1. This CDR3 comprises 15 residues. CDR1 and CDR2 from the germline V gene are SGHKS and YYEKEE (reference sequence). Trimming removed 0 bases from V and 4 bases from J; junction bases left unmatched: 3. This chain's CDR3 is CASSLGQGAGETQYF. CDR3 sequence (DNA): TGTGCCAGCAGCTTGGGACAGGGGGCGGGAGAGACCCAGTACTTC. Full variable domain (outside the CDR3, taken from reference TRBV5-5 and TRBJ2-5): DAGVTQSPTHLIKTRGQQVTLRCSPISGHKSVSWYQQVLGQGPQFIFQYYEKEERGRGNFPDRFSARQFPNYSSELNVNALLLGDSALYLCASSLGQGAGETQYFGPGTRLLVL.

The chain recombines TRBV5-1 with TRBJ1-5; TRBD1 aligns across 8 bases. The V gene end was trimmed by 4 bases and the J gene end by 7 bases; junction bases not matched to a gene: 7. The germline V gene has CDR1 SGHRS and CDR2 YFSETQ. There are 14 residues in the CDR3. CDR3 nucleotides: TGCGCCAGCAGCGAGGGACAGGCGGGCCAGCCCCAGCATTTT. Its translation is CASSEGQAGQPQHF. The full variable domain, with the rest looked up from reference TRBV5-1 and TRBJ1-5, is KAGVTQTPRYLIKTRGQQVTLSCSPISGHRSVSWYQQTPGQGLQFLFEYFSETQRNKGNFPGRFSGRQFSNSRSEMNVSTLELGDSALYLCASSEGQAGQPQHFGDGTRLSIL.

The V call is TRBV4-3, the J call TRBJ1-2, with 8 bases lining up with TRBD1. Trimming removed 0 bases from V and 3 bases from J; junction bases left unmatched: 9. The CDR3 consists of 17 residues. CDR1 and CDR2 (germline): LGHNA, YSLEER. CDR3 sequence (DNA): TGCGCCAGCAGCCAAGATTCGGCCAGGGGGCAGTACTATGGCTACACCTTC. Translation: CASSQDSARGQYYGYTF.

The CDR3 protein is CASSVSGGPSTDTQYF. The CDR3 DNA is TGTGCCAGCAGCGTGAGCGGGGGGCCCTCCACAGATACGCAGTATTTT. The chain is built from TRBV5-6 and TRBJ2-3, with 9 bases identical to TRBD2. This CDR3 comprises 16 residues. The ends lost 4 bases at V and 2 bases at J; junction bases unmatched: 8. Germline V gives CDR1 SGHDT, CDR2 YYEEEE. Based on the CDR3 plus reference TRBV5-6 and TRBJ2-3, the full variable domain is DAGVTQSPTHLIKTRGQQVTLRCSPKSGHDTVSWYQQALGQGPQFIFQYYEEEERQRGNFPDRFSGHQFPNYSSELNVNALLLGDSALYLCASSVSGGPSTDTQYFGPGTRLTVL.

This rearrangement joins TRBV25-1 to TRBJ2-1, with 7 positions matching TRBD1. CDR1 and CDR2 (germline): MGHDK, SYGVNS. The CDR3 contains 17 residues. The junction had 12 bases not matched to a gene; V was cut back by 3 bases and J by 4 bases. For the CDR3, the DNA is TGTGCCAGCAGTGATTCCCATAGACAGGGCCCTTACAATGAGCAGTTCTTC. Amino acid sequence: CASSDSHRQGPYNEQFF.

The V call is TRBV10-3, the J call TRBJ1-1; 8 nucleotides align to TRBD1. The CDR3 is made up of 15 amino acids. V shed 8 bases and J 1 base; nucleotides not matched to a gene: 9. Germline lookup yields CDR1 ENHRY and CDR2 SYGVKD. The CDR3 DNA reads as TGTGCCATCCGGAGGCAGGGGGCGACGAACACTGAAGCTTTCTTT. It codes for CAIRRQGATNTEAFF.

V usage is TRBV7-7 and J usage is TRBJ2-1; 13 bases map to TRBD2. The CDR3 contains 21 residues. J gave up 3 bases and V 1 base, and 15 bases lay outside the gene matches. CDR1 SSHAT and CDR2 FNYEAQ come from the germline V gene (reference sequence). CDR3 region: CASSLVWLLAGGPACYNEQFF. The CDR3 bases are TGTGCCAGCAGCTTAGTATGGTTACTAGCGGGGGGGCCGGCCTGCTACAATGAGCAGTTCTTC. The full variable domain, its missing parts supplied by reference TRBV7-7 and TRBJ2-1, is GAGVSQSPRYKVTKRGQDVTLRCDPISSHATLYWYQQALGQGPEFLTYFNYEAQPDKSGLPSDRFSAERPEGSISTLTIQRTEQRDSAMYRCASSLVWLLAGGPACYNEQFFGPGTRLTVL.

The chain has TRBV4-1 and TRBJ1-5; 9 bases fit TRBD1. The trim removed 10 bases at V and 2 bases at J, leaving 12 bases unmatched. Germline-derived CDR1 and CDR2 are MGHRA and YSYEKL. The CDR3 consists of 16 residues. In DNA, the CDR3 is TGCGCCACCTCGAATACAGGGGGCAATGGCAATCAGCCCCAGCATTTT. Its translation: CATSNTGGNGNQPQHF.

The chain employs TRBV7-2 and TRBJ2-7; TRBD2 aligns across 14 bases. The CDR3 contains 17 residues. After removal of 5 bases from V and 0 bases from J, the junction contained 6 bases not matched to a gene. Germline CDR1 and CDR2: SGHTA and FQGNSA. The CDR3 region is CASSPGLAGGYSYEQYF. The CDR3 DNA is TGTGCCAGCAGCCCCGGACTAGCGGGGGGTTACTCCTACGAGCAGTACTTC.

This sequence joins TRBV9 and TRBJ1-2; TRBD1 matches 8 bases. V lost 4 bases to trimming and J lost 5 bases; unmatched junction nucleotides: 4. The germline gives CDR1 SGDLS, CDR2 YYNGEE. The CDR3 consists of 13 residues. This CDR3 reads CASSPRTGYGYTF. CDR3 sequence (DNA): TGTGCCAGCAGCCCGCGGACAGGGTATGGCTACACCTTC.

The V gene is TRBV7-3, the J gene TRBJ2-3; the match to TRBD2 covers 8 bases. This CDR3 has 14 residues. Germline assignment: CDR1 SGHTA and CDR2 FQGTGA. After removal of 5 bases from V and 2 bases from J, the junction contained 3 bases not matched to a gene. This CDR3 reads CASSLGGATDTQYF. CDR3 sequence (DNA): TGTGCCAGCAGCCTCGGGGGGGCCACAGATACGCAGTATTTT.